The 20 T cell receptor beta chains below come from one sample, sequenced in a study of T cell repertoires in cytomegalovirus infection. TCRdb reprocessed the reads with MiXCR, giving one entry per CDR3 protein. The table lists fewer than 350,000 distinct CDR3 sequences, about a sixth of them singletons, with approximately 12% in the top ten. The sample was PBMCs. The source is a human donor in good health (CMV status not recorded). Some clones in this sample may be carry-over from other donors' samples.

This clonotype is a singleton in its sample. V gene TRBV2 combines with J gene TRBJ2-5; D remains unclear. This CDR3 has 14 amino acids. The V end was cut by 0 bases, the J end by 5 bases, with 10 bases between. The germline V gene encodes CDR1 SNHLY and CDR2 FYNNEI. The CDR3 nucleotides are TGTGCCAGCAGTGAAGCGCTCGCCCAGGAGACCCAGTACTTC. This encodes CASSEALAQETQYF.

This clonotype was picked up many times. The V and J genes are TRBV11-2 and TRBJ2-3; D remains unclear. Germline CDR1 and CDR2: SGHAT and FQNNGV. The V end lost 5 bases, the J end lost 0 bases, and 6 bases lay between the germline ends. There are 13 residues in the CDR3. CDR3 sequence: CASSKSSTDTQYF. The CDR3 region has the DNA TGTGCCAGCAGCAAATCCAGCACAGATACGCAGTATTTT.

This clonotype has a count of ten or more. The chain recombines TRBV7-2 with TRBJ2-3, with D perhaps matching TRBD1 or TRBD2 (5 bases each). Trimming shortened V by 2 bases and J by 1 base, and 13 bases separated the two germline ends. Germline V gives CDR1 SGHTA, CDR2 FQGNSA. This CDR3 region has 16 residues. CDR3 protein: CASSLKWGTRTDTQYF. The CDR3 nucleotides read TGTGCCAGCAGCTTAAAGTGGGGGACCCGCACAGATACGCAGTATTTT.

This clonotype was seen repeatedly, ten times or more. This chain connects TRBV11-2 to TRBJ2-7; 7 bases are a match to TRBD1. Unmatched junction bases numbered 10, after V lost 4 bases and J lost 4 bases. The length of the CDR3 is 15 residues. The germline V gene encodes CDR1 SGHAT and CDR2 FQNNGV. The CDR3 loop reads CASSSRDRGTYEQYF. CDR3 DNA: TGTGCCAGCAGCTCCCGGGACAGAGGGACATACGAGCAGTACTTC.

This chain links TRBV20-1 with TRBJ2-7; D may be TRBD1 (6 bases). Germline CDR1 is DFQATT and CDR2 is SNEGSKA (reference sequence). CDR3 length equals 13 residues. Trimming took off 3 bases at V and 2 bases at J, with 11 bases between the two ends. The CDR3 protein is CSARIAGAYEQYF. As DNA, the CDR3 is TGCAGTGCTAGGATTGCAGGGGCCTACGAGCAGTACTTC.

This clonotype occurred many times. The rearrangement uses TRBV19 and TRBJ1-1; no reliable D call. The CDR3 sequence is 14 residues long. Germline V CDR1 and CDR2: LNHDA, SQIVND (reference sequence). The germline V and J ends were trimmed by 7 bases and 0 bases, with 12 bases remaining between them. The CDR3 DNA is TGTGCCAGTATCCCGATCGGAGTGAACACTGAAGCTTTCTTT. Its translation: CASIPIGVNTEAFF.

This clonotype has a handful of counts. This rearrangement joins TRBV6-5 to TRBJ1-2; 9 positions agree with TRBD1. The CDR3 sequence is 11 residues long. Germline-derived CDR1 and CDR2 are MNHEY and SVGAGI. Trimming removed 11 bases from V and 7 bases from J; junction bases left unmatched: 5. The CDR3 protein is CAAMGQGGYTF. The DNA of the CDR3 is TGTGCCGCTATGGGACAGGGTGGCTACACCTTC.

This clonotype was counted at least ten times. V usage is TRBV4-1 and J usage is TRBJ2-6; no definite D call. Trimming shortened V by 5 bases and J by 4 bases, and 6 bases separated the two germline ends. This CDR3 region has 13 residues. Germline V lookup: CDR1 MGHRA, CDR2 YSYEKL. This CDR3 is CASSFPGANVLTF. CDR3 in DNA: TGCGCCAGCAGCTTCCCCGGGGCCAACGTCCTGACTTTC.

V usage is TRBV19 and J usage is TRBJ2-2, with 10 nucleotides matching TRBD1. The CDR3 extends over 14 amino acids. The trim removed 4 bases at V and 6 bases at J, leaving 2 bases unmatched. Germline values: CDR1 LNHDA, CDR2 SQIVND (reference sequence). In DNA form, the CDR3 reads TGTGCCAGTAGTACCGGACAGGGGGCCGGGGAGCTGTTTTTT. This translates into CASSTGQGAGELFF.

There are many counts of this clonotype. This chain joins TRBV7-9 and TRBJ1-6; a weak D match, TRBD1 (5 bases). Germline V lookup: CDR1 SEHNR, CDR2 FQNEAQ (reference sequence). V was trimmed by 5 bases and J by 7 bases, leaving 15 bases between them. The CDR3 contains 15 residues. In nucleotides, the CDR3 is TGTGCCAGCAGCGCGGTCGGGGGGGGAAATTCACCCCTCCACTTT. Translating it yields CASSAVGGGNSPLHF.

This clonotype occurred many times. J is TRBJ1-2 and V is TRBV7-2; D perhaps matches TRBD1 (6 bases). The CDR3 consists of 14 residues. The germline V gene encodes CDR1 SGHTA and CDR2 FQGNSA. Between the trimmed V and J ends, which lost 4 bases and 8 bases, there was a span of 17 bases. The CDR3 reads CASSSRKGGDGYTF. CDR3 DNA: TGTGCCAGCAGCTCCCGAAAAGGGGGGGACGGCTACACCTTC.

This clonotype showed up just a few times. The chain carries TRBV6-1 and TRBJ1-2, with 7 bases lining up with TRBD1. The CDR3 is 13 residues long. The junction had 5 bases not matched to a gene; V was cut back by 6 bases and J by 4 bases. The germline V gene has CDR1 MNHNS and CDR2 SASEGT. CDR3 region: CASSRDSIYGYTF. CDR3 nucleotides: TGTGCCAGCAGCCGGGACAGCATCTATGGCTACACCTTC.

The chain links TRBV20-1 to TRBJ2-7; 10 bases agree with TRBD2. The length of the CDR3 is 15 residues. V was clipped by 0 bases and J by 7 bases; unmatched bases: 9. Germline CDR1 and CDR2: DFQATT and SNEGSKA (reference sequence). The CDR3 coding sequence is TGCAGTGCTAGAGATCGCAGCGGGGGGGCGGGGGAGCAGTACTTC. It yields the protein CSARDRSGGAGEQYF.

This clonotype showed up many times. This chain joins TRBV7-8 and TRBJ2-1; TRBD1 is a possible D gene (5 bases). The CDR3 loop spans 18 amino acids. Germline V gene data show CDR1 as SGHVS and CDR2 as FQNEAQ. The V gene lost 2 bases and the J gene lost 5 bases, with 22 bases spanning the gap. DNA of the CDR3: TGTGCCAGCAGCTTATTGGCAGGGTTCCCCCGAAGAAACAATGAGCAGTTCTTC. This sequence encodes CASSLLAGFPRRNNEQFF.

This clonotype has a count of ten or more. The rearrangement uses TRBV29-1 and TRBJ2-2; D is unclear. CDR1 and CDR2 (germline): SQVTM, ANQGSEA. The CDR3 loop spans 15 amino acids. Trimming removed 2 bases at V and 0 bases at J, with 10 bases between. CDR3 protein: CSVEMANANTGELFF. The DNA for the CDR3 is TGCAGCGTTGAAATGGCCAACGCGAACACCGGGGAGCTGTTTTTT.

Ten or more counts support this clonotype. The V and J genes are TRBV7-8 and TRBJ1-2; the D is unclear. V lost 1 base and J lost 6, with 9 bases in between. This CDR3 spans 13 amino acids. Germline V CDR1 and CDR2: SGHVS, FQNEAQ. The CDR3 sequence is CASSLEHWNGYTF. Written as DNA, the CDR3 is TGTGCCAGCAGCTTAGAACACTGGAATGGCTACACCTTC.

This clonotype was counted only a few times. This chain connects TRBV20-1 to TRBJ2-7; 8 bases align to TRBD2. CDR1 and CDR2 from the germline V gene are DFQATT and SNEGSKA (reference sequence). J lost 6 bases, V lost 6 bases, and 7 bases had no gene match. The CDR3 runs to 12 residues. The chain's CDR3 is CSASGGAFEQYF. The CDR3 DNA reads TGCAGTGCATCGGGAGGGGCGTTCGAGCAGTACTTC.

The CDR3 sequence: CASRRSGTGGWTEAFF. The CDR3 DNA sequence: TGTGCCAGTAGGAGGTCCGGGACAGGGGGCTGGACTGAAGCTTTCTTT. The chain couples TRBV19 to TRBJ1-1; the match to TRBD1 covers 12 bases. V lost 6 bases to trimming and J lost 5 bases; unmatched junction nucleotides: 10. CDR1 is LNHDA and CDR2 is SQIVND in the germline V gene (reference sequence). The CDR3 sequence is 16 residues long.

This clonotype was seen more than once but under ten times. This chain joins TRBV12-3 or TRBV12-4 and TRBJ2-2; no definite D call. CDR3 size: 17 residues. The V end was cut by 3 bases, the J end by 0 bases, with 14 bases between. This CDR3 is CASSFLVAPSNTGELFF. The CDR3 DNA reads TGTGCCAGCAGTTTTTTAGTAGCCCCTTCGAACACCGGGGAGCTGTTTTTT.

This clonotype has a count of ten or more. J is TRBJ2-5 and V is TRBV7-2, with D possibly being TRBD2 (7 bases). With 3 bases removed from V and 5 bases from J, the gap between germline ends came to 10 bases. The CDR3 has 13 residues. The germline V gene has CDR1 SGHTA and CDR2 FQGNSA. The CDR3 DNA sequence: TGTGCCAGCAGCTTCCGGGGGGCTGAGACCCAGTACTTC. It encodes CASSFRGAETQYF. The full variable domain, with the rest looked up from reference TRBV7-2 and TRBJ2-5, is GAGVSQSPSNKVTEKGKDVELRCDPISGHTALYWYRQSLGQGLEFLIYFQGNSAPDKSGLPSDRFSAERTGGSVSTLTIQRTQQEDSAVYLCASSFRGAETQYFGPGTRLLVL.